This T cell receptor beta chain was retrieved from a study of neurological immune-mediated disorders. As for time point: technical triplicate 2. There were about a million CD4+ or CD8+ T cells used in the sorted libraries. The cDNA was synthesized by 5'RACE incorporating 10-nucleotide random UMIs. MiXCR, applied by TCRdb to the 5' RACE reads, yields one record per CDR3 protein. Among more than 30,000 distinct CDR3 sequences listed, about an eighth were seen once. Study outcomes and limitations: In HTLV-1-associated myelopathy, TCR clonal expansion was greatest, whereas multiple sclerosis had the least, falling below healthy controls. Among expanded clones, no CDR3 amino acid sequences were shared across subjects, a pattern suggesting private repertoires in all groups.

V was trimmed by 8 bases and J by 5 bases, leaving 24 bases between them. The CDR3 is 17 amino acids. In germline, CDR1 is LNHNV, CDR2 YYDKDF (reference sequence). This clonotype was seen ten or more times. No antigen is known for it. This sequence was found in a female donor with HTLV-1-associated myelopathy (HAM/TSP). The chain combines TRBV15 with TRBJ1-4; no firm D call. The sample was CD4+ T cells from blood. CDR3 nucleotide sequence: TGTGCCACCTCCAAGCAGGAGGCGCGACCGCGGAATGAAAAACTGTTTTTT. Protein sequence: CATSKQEARPRNEKLFF.